The next 3 T cell receptor beta chains were all read from a single sample in a study of control samples from healthy donors and cancer patients. Here immunoSEQ multiplex PCR was the method, and the copy in TCRdb shows in-frame clones only, minus some. The sample contains roughly 50,000 clones, 85% to 95% of which appear only once. The material sequenced was PBMCs. These receptors all come from a man younger than 40 with colorectal cancer.

This chain joins TRBV4-2 and TRBJ1-2, with 7 bases lining up with TRBD1. V shed 3 bases, J shed 5 bases, and the junction held 12 bases outside the gene matches. CDR3 size: 16 residues. CDR1 is LGHNA, CDR2 YNFKEQ, per germline. The CDR3 bases are TGTGCCAGCAGCCAGGGGGGACAGTTGGACTTTTATGGCTACACCTTC. Its protein is CASSQGGQLDFYGYTF.

The V call is TRBV19, the J call TRBJ1-2; TRBD1 matches at 8 bases. CDR1 and CDR2 (germline): LNHDA, SQIVND (reference sequence). The CDR3 sequence is 13 residues long. V trimming: 6 bases; J trimming: 6 bases; junction bases outside the gene matches: 6. The CDR3 protein is CASRSQGANGYTF. CDR3 coding DNA: TGTGCCAGTAGAAGTCAGGGGGCTAATGGCTACACCTTC.

The rearrangement joins TRBV5-5 to TRBJ1-5; 8 nucleotides align to TRBD1. V gave up 4 bases and J gave up 4 bases; unmatched junction bases: 10. The CDR3 has 16 residues. Germline V gives CDR1 SGHKS, CDR2 YYEKEE (reference sequence). The CDR3 sequence: CASSTMPGQGNQPQHF. The CDR3 coding sequence is TGTGCCAGCAGCACTATGCCCGGACAGGGTAATCAGCCCCAGCATTTT.